Shown below are 30 T cell receptor beta chains from a single sample sequenced in a study of human T cells and chemical hapten exposure. Unique molecular identifiers were affixed to discrete cDNA molecules within the library. MiXCR, run by TCRdb on the reads, gives a single entry per CDR3 protein. Here the sample spans 3,800 or so distinct CDR3 sequences, roughly 48% being singletons. Treatment noted: therapeutic diphenylcyclopropenone sensitization with weekly scalp DPC. The starting material was whole blood, obtained before DPC sensitization or 2, 6, or about 24 weeks after (not recorded which). The receptor source for this set is an adult with alopecia areata. Some clones in this sample may be carry-over from other donors' samples. This table probably holds off-target reads from a library built for another chain.

This clonotype was observed a few times. Germline and junction disagree at one end, which may indicate a read error. The chain carries TRBV7-7 and TRBJ2-7; the D is unclear. The CDR3 length is 13 residues. Germline V lookup: CDR1 SSHAT, CDR2 FNYEAQ (reference sequence). Here the CDR3 reads CASSLGPASEQYF. The CDR3 nucleotides read TGTGCTAGCAGCTTAGGCCCAGCTTCCGAGCAGTACTTC.

The chain links TRBV7-3 to TRBJ2-1; 9 bases agree with TRBD2. V trimming: 1 base; J trimming: 5 bases; junction bases outside the gene matches: 3. The CDR3 is 15 residues long. The germline gives CDR1 SGHTA, CDR2 FQGTGA. The CDR3 sequence: CASSLNSGGHNEQFF. In DNA, the CDR3 is TGTGCCAGCAGCTTAAATAGCGGGGGCCACAATGAGCAGTTCTTC.

This clonotype was detected a few times. The CDR3 is CSVPPPGTDTQYF. The CDR3 nucleotides are TGCAGTGTTCCGCCACCCGGTACAGATACGCAGTATTTT. The chain joins TRBV20-1 to TRBJ2-3, with D unclear. Germline loops: CDR1 DFQATT, CDR2 SNEGSKA (reference sequence). Trimming cost V 7 bases and J 3 bases, with 14 bases left between them. The CDR3 consists of 13 residues.

V is TRBV10-1 and J is TRBJ2-3, with TRBD2 matching over 10 bases. CDR1 and CDR2 from the germline V gene are WNHNN and SYGVQD (reference sequence). Trimming at V came to 1 base and at J to 5 bases, leaving 9 bases not matched to a gene. This CDR3 is 17 amino acids long. CDR3 sequence (DNA): TGCGCCAGCAGTGAGTTTGGACTAGCGGATAACCGAGATACGCAGTATTTT. Amino acids: CASSEFGLADNRDTQYF.

The chain combines TRBV10-2 with TRBJ2-7; D is possibly TRBD1 (6 bases). Germline CDR1 reads WSHSY; CDR2 reads SAAADI. The CDR3 runs 12 residues. Trimming stripped 2 bases from V and 4 bases from J, with 6 bases between. CDR3 DNA sequence: TGCGCCAGCAGTGAGAGGGGGTACGAGCAGTACTTC. Protein sequence: CASSERGYEQYF.

V usage is TRBV3-1 and J usage is TRBJ2-2; D remains ambiguous. The CDR3 is 14 amino acids. Deletions cut 6 bases from V and 2 bases from J, with 10 bases between. The germline V gene encodes CDR1 LGHDT and CDR2 YNNKEL (reference sequence). CDR3 amino acids: CASRWQRNTGELFF. For the CDR3, the DNA is TGTGCCAGCAGGTGGCAGAGAAACACCGGGGAGCTGTTTTTT. The entire variable domain, with the rest obtained from reference TRBV3-1 and TRBJ2-2, is as follows: DTAVSQTPKYLVTQMGNDKSIKCEQNLGHDTMYWYKQDSKKFLKIMFSYNNKELIINETVPNRFSPKSPDKAHLNLHINSLELGDSAVYFCASRWQRNTGELFFGEGSRLTVL.

V gene TRBV11-2 combines with J gene TRBJ2-1; tentative D call: TRBD2 (6 bases). V gave up 5 bases and J gave up 7 bases, with 15 bases separating them. This CDR3 is built from 14 residues. Per germline, CDR1 SGHAT and CDR2 FQNNGV. This CDR3 is CASSPNPGGNEQFF. CDR3 DNA: TGTGCCAGCAGCCCCAACCCCGGGGGTAATGAGCAGTTCTTC.

V usage is TRBV20-1 and J usage is TRBJ2-3; unclear D gene. CDR1 is DFQATT and CDR2 is SNEGSKA in the germline V gene (reference sequence). The CDR3 totals 15 residues. The V and J ends lost 1 base and 0 bases respectively, with 11 bases between them. The CDR3 DNA sequence: TGCAGTGCTAGAGCAGTCCAGTCTAGCACAGATACGCAGTATTTT. Protein: CSARAVQSSTDTQYF.

The chain has TRBV5-1 and TRBJ2-1; 14 bases are shared with TRBD2. Germline V gene data show CDR1 as SGHRS and CDR2 as YFSETQ. The V segment lost 2 bases and the J segment 4 bases; nucleotides outside the gene matches: 5. The CDR3 has 17 residues. The CDR3 loop reads CASSFMGLAGVYNEQFF. The CDR3 region has the DNA TGCGCCAGCAGCTTTATGGGACTAGCGGGGGTGTACAATGAGCAGTTCTTC.

The chain links TRBV12-3 or TRBV12-4 to TRBJ2-3, with D possibly matching TRBD2 (5 bases). The CDR3 contains 13 residues. Trimming stripped 0 bases from V and 5 bases from J, with 6 bases between. The CDR3 sequence: CASSLASVDTQYF. CDR3 in DNA: TGTGCCAGCAGTTTAGCTAGCGTAGATACGCAGTATTTT.

The chain employs TRBV3-1 and TRBJ1-1; D possibly corresponds to TRBD1 (6 bases). Between the trimmed V and J ends, which lost 5 bases and 1 base, there was a span of 11 bases. In germline, CDR1 is LGHDT, CDR2 YNNKEL (reference sequence). CDR3 length: 14 amino acids. The chain's CDR3 is CASSGGTRNTEAFF. The CDR3 coding sequence is TGTGCCAGCAGCGGGGGGACAAGGAACACTGAAGCTTTCTTT.

This clonotype was counted between two and nine times. This chain joins TRBV3-1 and TRBJ2-1; D is perhaps TRBD1 (6 bases). The length of the CDR3 is 13 residues. V was trimmed by 4 bases and J by 3 bases, leaving 7 bases between them. The germline gives CDR1 LGHDT, CDR2 YNNKEL (reference sequence). CDR3 residues: CASSLQGYNEQFF. In DNA form, the CDR3 reads TGTGCCAGCAGCCTACAGGGCTACAATGAGCAGTTCTTC.

Only a few counts were recorded for this clonotype. This chain joins TRBV29-1 and TRBJ1-2, with a possible D match to TRBD1 (5 bases). The V end was cut by 7 bases, the J end by 6 bases, with 6 bases between. The V gene's germline CDR1 is SQVTM and CDR2 ANQGSEA. CDR3 size: 9 residues. CDR3 nucleotide sequence: TGCAGCGCGGGGGATGGCTACACCTTC. It encodes CSAGDGYTF. The full variable domain, rest sourced from reference TRBV29-1 and TRBJ1-2, is SAVISQKPSRDICQRGTSLTIQCQVDSQVTMMFWYRQQPGQSLTLIATANQGSEATYESGFVIDKFPISRPNLTFSTLTVSNMSPEDSSIYLCSAGDGYTFGSGTRLTVV.

This chain uses TRBV3-1 with TRBJ1-3; unclear D gene. V lost 2 bases and J lost 1, with 3 bases in between. CDR1 and CDR2 (germline): LGHDT, YNNKEL (reference sequence). CDR3 length: 13 residues. This CDR3 is CASSQTSGNTIYF. The CDR3 bases are TGTGCCAGCAGCCAAACGTCTGGAAACACCATATATTTT.

The chain joins TRBV19 to TRBJ2-5; D not certain. Trimming stripped 10 bases from V and 7 bases from J, with 16 bases between. The CDR3 consists of 12 residues. The V gene's germline CDR1 is LNHDA and CDR2 SQIVND (reference sequence). The CDR3 sequence is CATTADGRTQYF. DNA for the CDR3: TGTGCCACGACCGCCGACGGTCGGACCCAGTACTTC.

The chain recombines TRBV6-5 with TRBJ2-1; weak D call: TRBD2 (5 bases). Germline V CDR1 and CDR2: MNHEY, SVGAGI. The length of the CDR3 is 14 residues. V dropped 5 bases and J dropped 5 bases, with 13 bases sitting between them. The CDR3 DNA follows: TGTGCCAGCAGTCAGCGAGACTACCACAATGAGCAGTTCTTC. Its protein product is CASSQRDYHNEQFF.

This clonotype was observed a handful of times. This chain connects TRBV28 to TRBJ2-7, with D perhaps matching TRBD2 (5 bases). Deletions cut 2 bases from V and 2 bases from J, with 13 bases between. This CDR3 contains 15 residues. Germline CDR1 MDHEN, CDR2 SYDVKM. CDR3 DNA sequence: TGTGCCAGCAGTTTAGCTTCGACGGGAACCTACGAGCAGTACTTC. Translating gives CASSLASTGTYEQYF.

In this sample, this clonotype turned up a few times. V and J are TRBV20-1 and TRBJ2-3, with TRBD2 matching 8 bases. Germline V gene data show CDR1 as DFQATT and CDR2 as SNEGSKA (reference sequence). Losses at the gene ends were 0 bases for V and 5 bases for J; bases not matched to a gene: 7. This CDR3 contains 15 residues. The CDR3 here is CSARDLGGGGDTQYF. The CDR3 DNA follows: TGCAGTGCTAGAGATCTCGGGGGGGGCGGAGATACGCAGTATTTT.

The gene calls are TRBV7-2 and TRBJ2-3; TRBD2 matches 8 bases. The CDR3 length is 15 residues. The V segment lost 5 bases and the J segment 6 bases; nucleotides outside the gene matches: 10. Germline CDR1 reads SGHTA; CDR2 reads FQGNSA. The CDR3 region is CASSQTGLVPDTQYF. In nucleotides, the CDR3 is TGTGCCAGCAGCCAAACGGGACTAGTACCCGATACGCAGTATTTT.

This chain uses TRBV15 with TRBJ2-1; D possibly corresponds to TRBD2 (5 bases). In germline, CDR1 is LNHNV, CDR2 YYDKDF (reference sequence). With 3 bases removed from V and 8 bases from J, the gap between germline ends came to 17 bases. This CDR3 spans 15 amino acids. CDR3 region: CATSRDPLAADEQFF. CDR3 bases: TGTGCCACCAGCAGGGACCCTCTAGCTGCCGATGAGCAGTTCTTC. Using reference TRBV15 and TRBJ2-1 for the parts outside the CDR3, the full variable domain is DAMVIQNPRYQVTQFGKPVTLSCSQTLNHNVMYWYQQKSSQAPKLLFHYYDKDFNNEADTPDNFQSRRPNTSFCFLDIRSPGLGDTAMYLCATSRDPLAADEQFFGPGTRLTVL.

The chain carries TRBV6-1 and TRBJ2-1, with TRBD1 identical over 9 bases. CDR1 and CDR2 (germline): MNHNS, SASEGT. There are 15 residues in the CDR3. Trimming took 5 bases from V and 2 from J; bases not matched to a gene: 4. The CDR3 DNA reads TGTGCCAGCAGTTGGACAGGGGAGGCCTACAATGAGCAGTTCTTC. Translation: CASSWTGEAYNEQFF.

This clonotype was observed a handful of times. The V call is TRBV29-1, the J call TRBJ1-5, with D uncertain. This CDR3 comprises 12 residues. Trimming removed 4 bases from V and 5 bases from J, with 9 bases in between. Per germline, CDR1 SQVTM and CDR2 ANQGSEA. CDR3 coding DNA: TGCAGCGTTGGCGGGAGGGATCAGCCCCAGCATTTT. This translates into CSVGGRDQPQHF.

With respect to this clonotype: Its ends do not fully match the called genes, so a read error is possible. The rearrangement links TRBV7-3 to TRBJ2-2; D unresolved. CDR3 size: 14 residues. CDR1 is SGHTA and CDR2 is FQGTGA in the germline V gene. CDR3 DNA sequence: TGTCCCAGCAGCTTGGGCGGTCGCACCGGGGAGCTGTTTTTT. It yields the protein CPSSLGGRTGELFF.

This chain joins TRBV29-1 and TRBJ2-7; D uncertain. V was shortened by 6 bases and J by 7 bases, with 13 bases between the two germline ends. Germline V lookup: CDR1 SQVTM, CDR2 ANQGSEA. The CDR3 loop spans 11 amino acids. The CDR3 is CSVGSAREQYF. The CDR3 nucleotides read TGCAGCGTCGGTTCGGCGAGAGAGCAGTACTTC.

The chain recombines TRBV18 with TRBJ2-7; D call uncertain. CDR3 length: 12 residues. In germline, CDR1 is KGHSH, CDR2 LQKENI. Trimming removed 2 bases from V and 6 bases from J, with 8 bases in between. The CDR3 protein is CASSPVKGEQYF. As DNA, the CDR3 is TGTGCCAGCTCACCAGTGAAGGGCGAGCAGTACTTC.

This clonotype has a single count. The chain has TRBV4-2 and TRBJ2-1; 9 bases map to TRBD1. Unmatched junction bases numbered 5, after V lost 3 bases and J lost 5 bases. The germline CDR1 and CDR2 sequences are LGHNA and YNFKEQ. This CDR3 contains 15 residues. This chain's CDR3 is CASSQTGQGNNEQFF. CDR3 bases: TGTGCCAGCAGCCAGACGGGACAGGGAAACAATGAGCAGTTCTTC.

This clonotype was seen only a few times. V usage is TRBV21-1 and J usage is TRBJ2-1; TRBD1, the table's D call, was not compared with the DNA. TRBV21-1 is marked as a pseudogene. CDR3 length: 15 amino acids. The CDR3 DNA sequence: TGTGCCAGCAGCAGACTGAGCGCGGAGGGGGGCGAGCAGTTCTTC. Protein sequence: CASSRLSAEGGEQFF.

The rearrangement uses TRBV6-1 and TRBJ2-7; D not resolved. The germline CDR1 and CDR2 sequences are MNHNS and SASEGT. The length of the CDR3 is 13 residues. The V gene lost 1 base and the J gene lost 3 bases, with 7 bases spanning the gap. This chain's CDR3 is CASSEVPLYEQYF. The CDR3, as DNA: TGTGCCAGCAGTGAAGTGCCCCTCTACGAGCAGTACTTC.

The CDR3 loop reads CASSQDQRTGGMNTQYF. CDR3 nucleotide sequence: TGCGCCAGCAGCCAAGATCAGAGGACAGGGGGCATGAATACGCAGTATTTT. The chain has TRBV4-1 and TRBJ2-3; 11 nucleotides match TRBD1. With 0 bases clipped from V and 7 bases from J, the junction kept 9 bases outside the gene matches. The CDR3 sequence is 17 residues long. The germline gives CDR1 MGHRA, CDR2 YSYEKL.

The rearrangement joins TRBV3-1 to TRBJ2-5; no reliable D call. This CDR3 has 14 amino acids. Deletions cut 0 bases from V and 6 bases from J, with 11 bases between. The V gene's germline CDR1 is LGHDT and CDR2 YNNKEL (reference sequence). CDR3 protein: CASSQDPAMKTQYF. CDR3 coding DNA: TGTGCCAGCAGCCAAGATCCCGCTATGAAGACCCAGTACTTC.